This TCR beta chain was identified in a study of shared clonotypes between healthy human individuals. The overall study: CD4 naive and CD4 memory each took three plates per donor, while CD8 naive took two and CD8 memory one.

Sequencing was performed with immunoSEQ multiplex PCR; in TCRdb, only in-frame clones are kept and a portion is missing. Of around 2.1 million clones listed, 93% are singletons. Terminally differentiated effector memory CD45RA+ cells were excluded by CCR7 positive selection of CD45RO-negative cells. Caucasian adults residing in Nashville, Tennessee made up all the donors. Deletions cut 6 bases from V and 0 bases from J, with 9 bases between. Germline CDR1 reads WNHNN; CDR2 reads SYGVQD (reference sequence). The CDR3 is 14 amino acids. Study findings and constraints: Only blood underwent sampling, and tissue repertoires likely differ. Sequencing depth was predicted to influence how clonotypes are shared among donors.

A remark on this clone: The antigen remains unidentified.

The rearrangement uses TRBV10-1 and TRBJ2-1, with D possibly being TRBD1 (6 bases). The receptor was derived from a man younger than 35 in good health. Some clones in this sample may be carry-over from other donors' samples. Specimen: naive CD8+ T cells from PBMCs. CDR3 in amino acids: CASRGASSYNEQFF. CDR3 coding DNA: TGCGCCAGCAGGGGGGCTAGCTCCTACAATGAGCAGTTCTTC.